What follows is one T cell receptor (beta chain) and its context. As yet, its antigen is unknown. This record comes from a study of cytomegalovirus exposure and HLA in healthy donors. The study, taken as a whole, reports: HLA allele associations emerged for some 16,000 TCR beta sequences in a later analysis, at 0.05 false discovery rate.

The PCR had 60 Vbeta and 13 Jbeta primers. TCRdb keeps only in-frame clones here, not all; method: immunoSEQ multiplex PCR. The sample has roughly 170,000 clones; roughly 80% are singletons. V was shortened by 2 bases and J by 7 bases, with 14 bases between the two germline ends. Germline CDR1 and CDR2: GTSNPN and SVGIG (reference sequence). CDR3 size: 13 residues. Sequences were obtained from PBMCs. The TCR was taken from a woman between 18 and 29 years old in good health and CMV-seronegative. This sequence joins TRBV30 and TRBJ1-1; D is ambiguous. The CDR3 bases are TGTGCCTGGAGTTCGGGAGCCGGTTATGAAGCTTTCTTT. It encodes CAWSSGAGYEAFF.